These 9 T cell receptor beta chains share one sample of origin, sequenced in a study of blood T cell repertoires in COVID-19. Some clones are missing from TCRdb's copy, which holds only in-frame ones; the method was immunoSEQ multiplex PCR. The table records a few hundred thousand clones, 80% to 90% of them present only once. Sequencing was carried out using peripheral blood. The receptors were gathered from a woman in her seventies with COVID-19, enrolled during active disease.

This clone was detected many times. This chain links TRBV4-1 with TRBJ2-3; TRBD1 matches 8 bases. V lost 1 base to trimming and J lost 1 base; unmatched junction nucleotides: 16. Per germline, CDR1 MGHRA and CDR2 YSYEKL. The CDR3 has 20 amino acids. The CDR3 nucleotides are TGCGCCAGCAGCCAAGGCCCTCTCTTGAGACCGGGACAGGGCACAGATACGCAGTATTTT. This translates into CASSQGPLLRPGQGTDTQYF.

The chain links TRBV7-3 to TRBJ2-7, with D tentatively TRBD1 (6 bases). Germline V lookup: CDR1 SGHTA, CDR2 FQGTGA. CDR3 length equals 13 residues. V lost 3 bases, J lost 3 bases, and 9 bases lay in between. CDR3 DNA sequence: TGTGCCAGCAGCTTGGACAGAAGCTACGAGCAGTACTTC. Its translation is CASSLDRSYEQYF. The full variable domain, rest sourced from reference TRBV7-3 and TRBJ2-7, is GAGVSQTPSNKVTEKGKYVELRCDPISGHTALYWYRQSLGQGPEFLIYFQGTGAADDSGLPNDRFFAVRPEGSVSTLKIQRTERGDSAVYLCASSLDRSYEQYFGPGTRLTVT.

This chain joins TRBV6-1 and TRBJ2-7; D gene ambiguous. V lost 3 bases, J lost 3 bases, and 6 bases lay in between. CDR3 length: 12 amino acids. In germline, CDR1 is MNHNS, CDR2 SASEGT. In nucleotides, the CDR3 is TGTGCCAGCAGTGATATTCTCTACGAGCAGTACTTC. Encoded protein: CASSDILYEQYF.

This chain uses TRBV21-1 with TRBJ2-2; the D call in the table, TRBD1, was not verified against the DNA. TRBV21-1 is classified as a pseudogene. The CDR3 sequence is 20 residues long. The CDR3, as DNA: TGTGCCAGCAGTGGGGTAAAAGGCGGGCGGACAGGCCCAAACACCGGGGAGCTGTTTTTT. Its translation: CASSGVKGGRTGPNTGELFF.

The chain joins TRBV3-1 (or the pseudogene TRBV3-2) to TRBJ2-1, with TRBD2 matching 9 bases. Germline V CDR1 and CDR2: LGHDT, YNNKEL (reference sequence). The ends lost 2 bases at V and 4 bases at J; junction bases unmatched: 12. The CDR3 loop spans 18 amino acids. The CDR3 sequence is CASSQRILGGGGYNEQFF. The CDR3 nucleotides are TGTGCCAGCAGCCAAAGGATCTTAGGCGGGGGGGGTTACAATGAGCAGTTCTTC.

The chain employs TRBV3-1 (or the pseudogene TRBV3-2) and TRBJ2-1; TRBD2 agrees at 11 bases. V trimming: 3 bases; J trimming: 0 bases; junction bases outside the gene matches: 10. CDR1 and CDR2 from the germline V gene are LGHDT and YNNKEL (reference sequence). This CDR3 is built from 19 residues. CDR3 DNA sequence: TGTGCCAGCAGCCAGAGGGCTAGCGGGGGGATTAGCTCCTACAATGAGCAGTTCTTC. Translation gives CASSQRASGGISSYNEQFF.

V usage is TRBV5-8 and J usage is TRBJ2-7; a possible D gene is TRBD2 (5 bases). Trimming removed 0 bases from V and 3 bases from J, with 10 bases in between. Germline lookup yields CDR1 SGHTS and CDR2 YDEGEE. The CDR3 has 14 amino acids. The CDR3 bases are TGTGCCAGCAGCTTGGGCTCGGGGAACTACGAGCAGTACTTC. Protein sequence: CASSLGSGNYEQYF.

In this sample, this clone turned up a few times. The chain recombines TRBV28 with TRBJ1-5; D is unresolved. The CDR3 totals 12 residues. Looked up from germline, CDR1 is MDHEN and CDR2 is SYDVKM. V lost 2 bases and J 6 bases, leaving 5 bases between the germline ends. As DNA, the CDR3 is TGTGCCAGCAGTTTAACTTCTCAGCCCCAGCATTTT. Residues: CASSLTSQPQHF. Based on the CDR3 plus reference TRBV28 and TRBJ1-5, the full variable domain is DVKVTQSSRYLVKRTGEKVFLECVQDMDHENMFWYRQDPGLGLRLIYFSYDVKMKEKGDIPEGYSVSREKKERFSLILESASTNQTSMYLCASSLTSQPQHFGDGTRLSIL.

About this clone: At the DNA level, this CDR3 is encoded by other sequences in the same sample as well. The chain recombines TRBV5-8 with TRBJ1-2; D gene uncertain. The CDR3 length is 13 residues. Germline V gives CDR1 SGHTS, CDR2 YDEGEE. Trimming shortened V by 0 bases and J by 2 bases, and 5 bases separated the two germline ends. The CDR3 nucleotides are TGTGCCAGCAGCTTGGCCGGGAACTATGGCTACACCTTC. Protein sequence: CASSLAGNYGYTF. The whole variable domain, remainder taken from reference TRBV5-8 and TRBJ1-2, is EAGVTQSPTHLIKTRGQQATLRCSPISGHTSVYWYQQALGLGLQFLLWYDEGEERNRGNFPPRFSGRQFPNYSSELNVNALELEDSALYLCASSLAGNYGYTFGSGTRLTVV.